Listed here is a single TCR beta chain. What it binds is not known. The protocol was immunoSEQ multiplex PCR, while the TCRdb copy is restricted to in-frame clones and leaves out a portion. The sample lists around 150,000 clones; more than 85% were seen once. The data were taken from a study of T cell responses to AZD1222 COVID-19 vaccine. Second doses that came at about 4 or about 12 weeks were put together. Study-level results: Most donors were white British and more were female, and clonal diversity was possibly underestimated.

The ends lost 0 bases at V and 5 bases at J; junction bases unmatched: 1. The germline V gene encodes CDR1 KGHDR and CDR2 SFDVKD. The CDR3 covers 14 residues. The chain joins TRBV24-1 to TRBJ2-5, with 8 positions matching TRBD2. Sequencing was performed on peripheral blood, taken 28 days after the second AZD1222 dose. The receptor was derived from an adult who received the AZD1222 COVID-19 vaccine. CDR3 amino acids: CATSDLQRGETQYF. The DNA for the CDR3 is TGTGCCACCAGTGATTTGCAGCGGGGGGAGACCCAGTACTTC.